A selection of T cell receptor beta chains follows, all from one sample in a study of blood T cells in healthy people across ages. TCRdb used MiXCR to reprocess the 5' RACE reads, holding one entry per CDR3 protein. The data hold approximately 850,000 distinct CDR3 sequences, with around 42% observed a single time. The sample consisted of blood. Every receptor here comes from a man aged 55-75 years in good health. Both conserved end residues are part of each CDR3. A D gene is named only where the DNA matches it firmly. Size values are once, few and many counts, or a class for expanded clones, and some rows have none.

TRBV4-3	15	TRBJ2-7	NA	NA	CASSQADRKNYEQYF	TGCGCCAGCAGCCAAGCGGACAGAAAAAACTACGAGCAGTACTTC
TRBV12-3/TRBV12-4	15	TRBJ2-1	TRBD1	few	CASSRGQGWDTEQFF	TGTGCCAGCAGTCGGGGACAGGGTTGGGATACTGAGCAGTTCTTC
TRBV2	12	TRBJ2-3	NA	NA	CASEVGSDTQYF	TGTGCCAGCGAGGTGGGATCAGATACGCAGTATTTT
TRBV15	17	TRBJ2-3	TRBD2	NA	CATSRYFGLAGTDTQYF	TGTGCCACCAGCAGGTATTTTGGACTAGCAGGCACAGATACGCAGTATTTT
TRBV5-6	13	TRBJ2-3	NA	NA	CASSGDGADTQYF	TGTGCCAGCAGCGGGGATGGGGCAGATACGCAGTATTTT
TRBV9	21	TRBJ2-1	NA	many	CASSVGGGPGRGLSSKNEQFF	TGTGCCAGCAGCGTAGGGGGGGGCCCGGGACGGGGGCTAAGCAGTAAAAATGAGCAGTTCTTC
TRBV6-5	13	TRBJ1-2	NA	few	CASSKDLYYGYTF	TGTGCCAGCTCAAAGGACCTATACTATGGCTACACCTTC
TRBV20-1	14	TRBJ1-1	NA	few	CSAGKGGTVAEAFF	TGCAGTGCTGGAAAGGGAGGGACGGTCGCTGAAGCTTTCTTT
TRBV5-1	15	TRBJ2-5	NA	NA	CASSAMGGSQETQYF	TGCGCCAGCAGCGCAATGGGCGGCTCGCAAGAGACCCAGTACTTC
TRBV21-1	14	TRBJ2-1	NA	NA	CASSKGAGRGEQFF	TGTGCCAGCAGCAAAGGGGCCGGTCGGGGTGAGCAGTTCTTC
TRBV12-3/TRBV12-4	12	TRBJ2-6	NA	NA	CASRSGADVLTF	TGTGCCAGCAGATCTGGGGCCGACGTCCTGACTTTC
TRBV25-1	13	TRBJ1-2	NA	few	CASSSTGAGGYTF	TGTGCCAGCAGCTCGACCGGAGCGGGAGGCTACACCTTC
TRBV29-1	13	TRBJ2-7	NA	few	CSVGWPDGYEQYF	TGCAGCGTCGGATGGCCGGACGGATACGAGCAGTACTTC
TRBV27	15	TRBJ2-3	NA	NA	CASSFGQGSTDTQYF	TGTGCCAGCAGTTTCGGCCAGGGGAGCACAGATACGCAGTATTTT
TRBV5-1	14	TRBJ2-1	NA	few	CASSFERGYNEQFF	TGCGCCAGCAGCTTCGAAAGGGGATACAATGAGCAGTTCTTC
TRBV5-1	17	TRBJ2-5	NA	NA	CASSPPLGPRSQETQYF	TGCGCCAGCAGCCCACCTCTGGGCCCTCGGTCCCAAGAGACCCAGTACTTC
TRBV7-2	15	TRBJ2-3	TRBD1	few	CASSPRQGLTDTQYF	TGTGCCAGCAGCCCCAGACAGGGGTTGACAGATACGCAGTATTTT
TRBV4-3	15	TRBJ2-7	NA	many	CASSQDRGTFPEQYF	TGCGCCAGCAGCCAAGATCGAGGCACCTTCCCCGAGCAGTACTTC
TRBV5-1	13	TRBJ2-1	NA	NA	CASSDAGYNEQFF	TGCGCCAGCAGCGACGCGGGGTACAATGAGCAGTTCTTC
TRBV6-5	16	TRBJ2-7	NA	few	CASSYSMGRIVYEQYF	TGTGCCAGCAGTTACTCGATGGGACGGATAGTCTACGAGCAGTACTTC
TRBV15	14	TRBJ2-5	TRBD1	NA	CATKDRGVGETQYF	TGTGCCACAAAGGACAGGGGGGTGGGAGAGACCCAGTACTTC
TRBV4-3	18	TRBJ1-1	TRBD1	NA	CASSQGMTPGTVNTEAFF	TGCGCCAGCAGCCAAGGAATGACTCCTGGGACAGTGAACACTGAAGCTTTCTTT
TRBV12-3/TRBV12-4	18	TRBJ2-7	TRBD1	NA	CASSPGLGGQGPSYEQYF	TGTGCCAGCAGTCCTGGACTCGGTGGACAGGGCCCCTCCTACGAGCAGTACTTC
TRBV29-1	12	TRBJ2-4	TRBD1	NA	CSVEKGANIQYF	TGCAGCGTTGAAAAGGGGGCAAACATTCAGTACTTC
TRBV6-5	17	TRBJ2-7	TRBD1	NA	CASRSSEGQASWNEQYF	TGTGCCAGCAGATCCTCCGAGGGACAGGCTTCTTGGAATGAGCAGTATTTC
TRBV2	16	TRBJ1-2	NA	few	CASSLNLVGTTGGYTF	TGTGCCAGCAGCCTCAATCTTGTCGGGACAACTGGGGGCTACACCTTC
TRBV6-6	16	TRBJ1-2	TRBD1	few	CASSLGQGAWNYGYTF	TGTGCCAGCAGCTTGGGACAGGGGGCGTGGAACTATGGCTACACCTTC
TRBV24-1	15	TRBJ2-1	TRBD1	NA	CATSTDRGGNYEQFF	TGTGCCACCAGTACGGACAGGGGAGGCAATTATGAGCAGTTCTTC
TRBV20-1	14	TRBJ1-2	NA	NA	CSAEERGDYYGYTF	TGCAGTGCCGAGGAAAGGGGTGATTACTATGGCTACACCTTC
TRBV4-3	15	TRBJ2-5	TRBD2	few	CASSQGTSGGETQYF	TGCGCCAGCAGCCAGGGGACTAGCGGGGGAGAGACCCAGTACTTC
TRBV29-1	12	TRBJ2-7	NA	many	CSVRQATYEQYF	TGCAGCGTTAGACAGGCGACCTACGAGCAGTACTTC
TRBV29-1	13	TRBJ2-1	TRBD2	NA	CSVPSGVVSEQFF	TGCAGCGTCCCTAGCGGGGTAGTAAGTGAGCAGTTCTTC
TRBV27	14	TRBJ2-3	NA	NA	CASSLGLKTDTQYF	TGTGCCAGCAGTTTAGGACTAAAGACAGATACGCAGTATTTT
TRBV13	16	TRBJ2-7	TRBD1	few	CASTLGRGQGIYEQYF	TGTGCCAGCACCCTAGGGCGGGGACAGGGAATCTACGAGCAGTACTTC
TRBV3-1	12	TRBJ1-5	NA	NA	CASSQGRQPQHF	TGTGCCAGCAGCCAAGGTCGTCAGCCCCAGCATTTT
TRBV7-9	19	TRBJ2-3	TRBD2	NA	CASSLEAGGLAGFTDTQYF	TGTGCCAGCAGCTTAGAAGCGGGTGGACTAGCGGGTTTCACAGATACGCAGTATTTT
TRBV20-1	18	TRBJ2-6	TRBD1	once	CSAPRGDRGFSGANVLTF	TGCAGTGCTCCCCGCGGGGACAGGGGTTTCTCTGGGGCCAACGTCCTGACTTTC
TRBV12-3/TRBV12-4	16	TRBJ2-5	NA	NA	CASSFDWGALGNEQYF	TGTGCCAGCAGTTTTGATTGGGGGGCTCTCGGAAATGAGCAGTACTTC
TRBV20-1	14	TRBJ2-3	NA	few	CSARPALSQNTQYF	TGCAGTGCTAGACCGGCACTCTCACAGAATACGCAGTATTTT
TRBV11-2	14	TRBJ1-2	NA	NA	CASGVQGSNYGYTF	TGTGCCAGCGGGGTCCAGGGTTCTAACTATGGCTACACCTTC
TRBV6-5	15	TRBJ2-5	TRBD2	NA	CASSYSAGGSETQYF	TGTGCCAGCAGTTACTCTGCGGGGGGATCGGAGACCCAGTACTTC
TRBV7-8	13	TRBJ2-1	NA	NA	CASSLGLKNEQFF	TGTGCCAGCAGCTTAGGCCTGAAGAATGAGCAGTTCTTC
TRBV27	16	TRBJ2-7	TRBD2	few	CASSRSGSGDTYEQYF	TGTGCCAGCAGCAGGTCAGGGAGCGGGGATACCTACGAGCAGTACTTC
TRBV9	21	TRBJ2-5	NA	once	CASSVGGITGERLAWRETQYF	TGTGCCAGCAGCGTAGGAGGGATTACAGGCGAGAGACTGGCTTGGAGGGAGACCCAGTACTTC
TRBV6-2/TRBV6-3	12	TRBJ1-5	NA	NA	CAGGSGNQPQHF	TGTGCCGGAGGGAGCGGCAATCAGCCCCAGCATTTT
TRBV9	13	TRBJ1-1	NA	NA	CASSVEQFTEAFF	TGTGCCAGCAGCGTAGAGCAGTTCACTGAAGCTTTCTTT
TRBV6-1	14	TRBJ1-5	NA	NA	CASNYLGSNQPQHF	TGTGCCAGCAATTACCTAGGGAGCAATCAGCCCCAGCATTTT
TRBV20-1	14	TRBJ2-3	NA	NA	CSARRLSPTDTQYF	TGCAGTGCTCGAAGACTCAGCCCCACAGATACGCAGTATTTT
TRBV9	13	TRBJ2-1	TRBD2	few	CASSPGGVAEQFF	TGTGCCAGCAGCCCGGGGGGGGTGGCTGAGCAGTTCTTC
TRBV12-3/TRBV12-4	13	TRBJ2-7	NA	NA	CASSPPLVYEQYF	TGTGCCAGCAGTCCACCACTGGTCTACGAGCAGTACTTC
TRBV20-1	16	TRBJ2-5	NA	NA	CSAKHWGDSDQETQYF	TGCAGTGCCAAACATTGGGGTGATAGCGACCAAGAGACCCAGTACTTC
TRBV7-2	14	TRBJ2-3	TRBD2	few	CASSSRERTDTQYF	TGTGCCAGCAGCTCGCGGGAGCGCACAGATACGCAGTATTTT
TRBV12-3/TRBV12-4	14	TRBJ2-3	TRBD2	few	CASRESGGHDTQYF	TGTGCCAGCAGAGAAAGCGGGGGGCACGATACGCAGTATTTT